In this sample, the clone carrying this T cell receptor (beta chain) turned up a few times. This record belongs to a study of patients and donors after allogeneic stem cell transplantation. TCRdb recomputed calls from the RT-PCR reads with MiXCR, one row per CDR3 protein. The data contain 25,000 to 40,000 distinct CDR3 sequences, about two fifths of them seen just once; the ten biggest clones take up over 60%. V was cut by 6 bases and J by 4 bases, with 16 bases left in between. The CDR3 length is 15 residues. The clonotype originates from a human donor who was either an allogeneic HSCT recipient or a stem cell or donor lymphocyte infusion donor (not recorded which). It is not recorded whose cells these are; they may come from a transplant donor. The chain carries TRBV12-3 or TRBV12-4 and TRBJ2-1; D is perhaps TRBD2 (5 bases). The material sequenced was blood, either unsorted or a sorted T cell fraction (not recorded which). For the CDR3, the DNA is TGTGCCAGCAGGCCCGACTACCAGCAGTACAATGAGCAGTTCTTC. This encodes CASRPDYQQYNEQFF.